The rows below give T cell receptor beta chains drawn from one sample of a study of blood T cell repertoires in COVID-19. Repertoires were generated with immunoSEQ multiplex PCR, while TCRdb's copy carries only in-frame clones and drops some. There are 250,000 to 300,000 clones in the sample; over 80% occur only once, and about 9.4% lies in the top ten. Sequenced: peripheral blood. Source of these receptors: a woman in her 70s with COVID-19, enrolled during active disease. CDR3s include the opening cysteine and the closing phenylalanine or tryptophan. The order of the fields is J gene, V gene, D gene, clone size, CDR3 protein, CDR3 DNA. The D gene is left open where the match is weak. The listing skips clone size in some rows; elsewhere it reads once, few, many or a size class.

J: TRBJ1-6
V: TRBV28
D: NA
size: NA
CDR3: CASNAPDTGSNSPLHF
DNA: TGTGCCAGCAACGCCCCGGACACAGGGAGTAATTCACCCCTCCACTTT

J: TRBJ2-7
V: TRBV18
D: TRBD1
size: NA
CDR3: CASSHDIGTGGYEQYF
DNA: TGTGCCAGCTCGCATGATATCGGGACAGGGGGCTACGAGCAGTACTTC

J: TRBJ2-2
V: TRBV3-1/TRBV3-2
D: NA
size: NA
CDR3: CASSPRGGGARTGELFF
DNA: TGTGCCAGCAGCCCTCGAGGGGGGGGCGCTAGGACCGGGGAGCTGTTTTTT

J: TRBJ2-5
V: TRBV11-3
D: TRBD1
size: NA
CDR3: CASSLTGVETQYF
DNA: TGTGCCAGCAGCTTAACAGGGGTGGAGACCCAGTACTTC

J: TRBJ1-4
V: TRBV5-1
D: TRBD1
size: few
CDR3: CARETGGPTNEKLFF
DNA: TGCGCCAGAGAGACAGGGGGCCCAACTAATGAAAAACTGTTTTTT

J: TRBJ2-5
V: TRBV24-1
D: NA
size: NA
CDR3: CATSDRGGQETQYF
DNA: TGTGCCACCAGTGACCGCGGAGGACAAGAGACCCAGTACTTC

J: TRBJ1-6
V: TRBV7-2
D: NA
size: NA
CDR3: CASSLVPENSPLHF
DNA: TGTGCCAGCAGCTTAGTCCCCGAGAATTCACCCCTCCACTTT

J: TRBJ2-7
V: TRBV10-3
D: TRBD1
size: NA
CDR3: CAISDAGGYEQYF
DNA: TGTGCCATCAGTGATGCAGGGGGCTACGAGCAGTACTTC

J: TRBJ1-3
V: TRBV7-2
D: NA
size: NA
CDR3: CASSSSRGSSGNTIYF
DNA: NA

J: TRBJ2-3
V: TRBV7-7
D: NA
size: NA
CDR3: CASSLHLHSSTDTQYF
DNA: TGTGCTAGCAGCTTGCATCTCCACAGTTCCACAGATACGCAGTATTTT

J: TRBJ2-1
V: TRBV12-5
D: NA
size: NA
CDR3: CASGSRGPSGDEQFF
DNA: TGTGCTAGTGGGTCCCGCGGGCCTTCAGGCGATGAGCAGTTCTTC

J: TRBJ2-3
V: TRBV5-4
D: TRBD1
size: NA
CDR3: CASSYRTGADTQYF
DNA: TGTGCCAGCAGCTACCGGACAGGGGCGGATACGCAGTATTTT

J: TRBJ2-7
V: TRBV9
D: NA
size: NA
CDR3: CASSVAYGRSEQYF
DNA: TGTGCCAGCAGCGTAGCTTATGGGAGATCCGAGCAGTACTTC

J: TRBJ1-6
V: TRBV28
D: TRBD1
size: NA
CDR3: CASRFLDRENNSPLHF
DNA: TGTGCCAGCAGATTCCTCGACAGGGAAAATAATTCACCCCTCCACTTT

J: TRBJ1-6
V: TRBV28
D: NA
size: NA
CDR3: CASSPDRQVLSSPLHF
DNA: TGTGCCAGCAGTCCCGATAGACAGGTGCTGAGTTCACCCCTCCACTTT

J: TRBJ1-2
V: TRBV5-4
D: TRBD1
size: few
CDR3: CASSSVWSRGQDGYTF
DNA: TGTGCCAGCAGTTCAGTTTGGTCGAGGGGGCAGGATGGCTACACCTTC

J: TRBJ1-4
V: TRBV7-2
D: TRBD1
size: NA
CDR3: CASSIRGQGSEKLFF
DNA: TGTGCCAGCAGCATACGGGGACAGGGAAGTGAAAAACTGTTTTTT

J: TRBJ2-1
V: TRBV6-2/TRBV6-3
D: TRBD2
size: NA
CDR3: CASSYGTSGGYNEQFF
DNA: TGTGCCAGCAGTTACGGGACTAGCGGGGGTTACAATGAGCAGTTCTTC

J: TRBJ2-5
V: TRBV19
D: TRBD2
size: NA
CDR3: CASSIGGTSVGAETQYF
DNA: TGTGCCAGTAGTATAGGCGGGACTAGCGTAGGAGCGGAGACCCAGTACTTC

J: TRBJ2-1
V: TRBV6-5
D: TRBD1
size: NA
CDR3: CASPSWDRGYNEQFF
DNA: TGTGCCAGCCCCAGCTGGGACAGGGGGTACAATGAGCAGTTCTTC

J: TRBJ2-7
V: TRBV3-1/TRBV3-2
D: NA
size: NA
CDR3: CASSQSPFSYEQYF
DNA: TGTGCCAGCAGCCAATCCCCTTTTTCCTACGAGCAGTACTTC

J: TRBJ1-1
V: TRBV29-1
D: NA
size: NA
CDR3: CSVEDPTHPPEAFF
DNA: TGCAGCGTTGAAGATCCGACACACCCCCCTGAAGCTTTCTTT

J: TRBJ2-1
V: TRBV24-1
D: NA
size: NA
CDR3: CATSDFGSQNEQFF
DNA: TGTGCCACCAGTGATTTTGGTTCGCAGAATGAGCAGTTCTTC

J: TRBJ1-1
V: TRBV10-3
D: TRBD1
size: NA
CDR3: CATRDRALNTEAFF
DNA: TGTGCCACCCGGGACAGGGCTCTGAACACTGAAGCTTTCTTT

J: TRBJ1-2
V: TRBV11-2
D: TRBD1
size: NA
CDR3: CASSLVDRVGYTF
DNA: TGTGCCAGCAGCTTAGTTGACAGGGTAGGCTACACCTTC

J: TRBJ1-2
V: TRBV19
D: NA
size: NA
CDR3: CASSIWGGARGYTF
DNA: TGTGCCAGTAGTATTTGGGGGGGAGCGCGCGGCTACACCTTC

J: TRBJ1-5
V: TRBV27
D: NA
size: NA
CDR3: CASSGGTATGPQHF
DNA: TGTGCCAGCAGCGGAGGGACGGCCACCGGGCCCCAGCATTTT

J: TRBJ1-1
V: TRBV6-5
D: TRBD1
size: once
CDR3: CASSYLGRQGKAEAFF
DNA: TGTGCCAGCAGTTACTTAGGTCGACAGGGGAAGGCTGAAGCTTTCTTT

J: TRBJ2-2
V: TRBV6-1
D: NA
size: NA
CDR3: CASSETWRSNTGELFF
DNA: TGTGCCAGCAGTGAAACGTGGAGGTCGAACACCGGGGAGCTGTTTTTT

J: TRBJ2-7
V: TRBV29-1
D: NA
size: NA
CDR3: CSVANRSPAYEQYF
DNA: TGCAGCGTCGCAAACAGGTCCCCCGCCTACGAGCAGTACTTC

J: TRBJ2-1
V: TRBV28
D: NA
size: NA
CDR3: CASSFWAGESHNEQFF
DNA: TGTGCCAGCAGTTTTTGGGCAGGGGAGTCCCACAATGAGCAGTTCTTC

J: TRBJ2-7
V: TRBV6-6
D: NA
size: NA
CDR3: CASSNRDSRAYEQYF
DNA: TGTGCCAGCAGTAACCGGGACTCGAGAGCCTACGAGCAGTACTTC

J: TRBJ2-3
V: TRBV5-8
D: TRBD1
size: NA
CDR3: CASRSRQGALDTQYF
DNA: TGTGCCAGCAGATCAAGACAGGGGGCTTTAGATACGCAGTATTTT

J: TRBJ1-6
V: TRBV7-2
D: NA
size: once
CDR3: CASSSGGQTTCHF
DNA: TGTGCCAGCAGCTCCGGTGGACAGACAACCTGCCACTTT

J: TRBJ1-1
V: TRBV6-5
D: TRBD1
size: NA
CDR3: CASSYYLGGSLGAAFF
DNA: TGTGCCAGCAGTTACTACTTAGGGGGCTCTTTGGGTGCCGCTTTCTTT

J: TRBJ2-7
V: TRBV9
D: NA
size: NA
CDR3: CASSDGPLNSYEQYF
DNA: TGTGCCAGCAGCGATGGGCCACTGAACTCCTACGAGCAGTACTTC

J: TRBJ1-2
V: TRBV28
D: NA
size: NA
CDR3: CASRALYGYTF
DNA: TGTGCCAGCAGGGCCCTCTATGGCTACACCTTC

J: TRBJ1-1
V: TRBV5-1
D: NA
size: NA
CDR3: CASSLMPGAGDTEAFF
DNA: TGCGCCAGCAGCTTGATGCCTGGGGCCGGAGACACTGAAGCTTTCTTT

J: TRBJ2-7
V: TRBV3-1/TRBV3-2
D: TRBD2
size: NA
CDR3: CASSQVGARTSGSSEQYF
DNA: TGTGCCAGCAGCCAAGTCGGAGCCCGGACTAGCGGGAGTTCCGAGCAGTACTTC

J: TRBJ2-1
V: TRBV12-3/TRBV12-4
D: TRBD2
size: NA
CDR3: CAISSGLGNEQFF
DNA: TGTGCTATATCTAGCGGGTTGGGCAATGAGCAGTTCTTC

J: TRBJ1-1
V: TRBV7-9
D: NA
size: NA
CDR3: CASSLVQGGGRGTEAFF
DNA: TGTGCCAGCAGCTTAGTCCAGGGAGGTGGGAGGGGCACTGAAGCTTTCTTT

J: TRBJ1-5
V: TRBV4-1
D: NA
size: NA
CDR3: CASSQDAGIGQPQHF
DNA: TGCGCCAGCAGCCAAGATGCAGGGATTGGTCAGCCCCAGCATTTT

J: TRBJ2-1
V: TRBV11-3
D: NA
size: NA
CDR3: CASSLAANNEQFF
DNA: TGTGCCAGCAGCTTAGCAGCGAACAATGAGCAGTTCTTC

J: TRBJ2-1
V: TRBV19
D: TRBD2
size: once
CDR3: CASATGLDNNEQFF
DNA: TGTGCCAGCGCGACGGGACTAGATAACAATGAGCAGTTCTTC

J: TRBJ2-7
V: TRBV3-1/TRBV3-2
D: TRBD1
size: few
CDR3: CASSWGQGPYEQYF
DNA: TGTGCCAGCAGCTGGGGACAGGGGCCCTACGAGCAGTACTTC

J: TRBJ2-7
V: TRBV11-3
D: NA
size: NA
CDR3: CASSERTGLDEQYF
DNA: TGTGCCAGCAGCGAAAGAACAGGTCTGGACGAGCAGTACTTC

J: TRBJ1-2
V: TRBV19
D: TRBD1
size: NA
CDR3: CASTPGGPYGYTF
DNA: TGTGCCAGTACTCCAGGGGGCCCCTATGGCTACACCTTC

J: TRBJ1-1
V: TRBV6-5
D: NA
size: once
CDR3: CASSFRDIVNTEAFF
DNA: TGTGCCAGCAGTTTCCGGGACATCGTGAACACTGAAGCTTTCTTT

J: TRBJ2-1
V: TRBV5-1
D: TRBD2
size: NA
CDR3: CASSFLSSGYNEQFF
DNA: TGCGCCAGCAGCTTTCTGTCTAGCGGTTACAATGAGCAGTTCTTC

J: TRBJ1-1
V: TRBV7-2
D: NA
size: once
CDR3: CASSLNSNTEAFF
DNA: TGTGCCAGCAGCTTAAACTCGAACACTGAAGCTTTCTTT

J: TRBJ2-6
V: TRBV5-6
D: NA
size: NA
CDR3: CASSLAAGSSGANVLTF
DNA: TGTGCCAGCAGCTTGGCAGCAGGGTCATCTGGGGCCAACGTCCTGACTTTC

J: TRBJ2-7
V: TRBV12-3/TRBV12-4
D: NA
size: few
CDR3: CASRLEGSEQYF
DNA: TGTGCCAGCAGACTTGAGGGATCCGAGCAGTACTTC

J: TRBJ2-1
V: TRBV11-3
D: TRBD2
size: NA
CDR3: CASAAGESYNEQFF
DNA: TGTGCCAGCGCGGCGGGAGAATCCTACAATGAGCAGTTCTTC

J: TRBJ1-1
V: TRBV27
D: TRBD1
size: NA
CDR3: CASSSGQGPNTEAFF
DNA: TGTGCCAGCAGTTCAGGACAGGGGCCGAACACTGAAGCTTTCTTT

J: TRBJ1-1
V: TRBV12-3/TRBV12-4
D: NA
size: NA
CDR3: CASGTGTEAFF
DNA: TGTGCCAGCGGCACAGGCACTGAAGCTTTCTTT